Detailed here is one T cell receptor beta chain. The data were produced by immunoSEQ multiplex PCR, yet TCRdb's version contains in-frame clones alone and is incomplete. Of 250,000 to 350,000 clones listed, more than 70% were seen once; the top ten hold roughly 2%. The source of the sample is a study of blood T cell repertoires in COVID-19. The overall study: Material from acute and convalescent COVID-19 was sourced from the United States, Italy and Spain.

Trimming shortened V by 2 bases and J by 3 bases, and 9 bases separated the two germline ends. Germline CDR1 and CDR2: SGHRS and YFSETQ. The CDR3 length is 13 residues. The sequence came from a woman between 55 and 75 years old in a cohort exposed to, infected with or recovered from COVID-19 (not recorded which). The chain couples TRBV5-1 to TRBJ2-7; no definite D call. Input material: PBMCs or T cells enriched from blood (not recorded which). The CDR3 DNA is TGCGCCAGCAGCTTTAACAGTCGCTACGAGCAGTACTTC. Its protein is CASSFNSRYEQYF.